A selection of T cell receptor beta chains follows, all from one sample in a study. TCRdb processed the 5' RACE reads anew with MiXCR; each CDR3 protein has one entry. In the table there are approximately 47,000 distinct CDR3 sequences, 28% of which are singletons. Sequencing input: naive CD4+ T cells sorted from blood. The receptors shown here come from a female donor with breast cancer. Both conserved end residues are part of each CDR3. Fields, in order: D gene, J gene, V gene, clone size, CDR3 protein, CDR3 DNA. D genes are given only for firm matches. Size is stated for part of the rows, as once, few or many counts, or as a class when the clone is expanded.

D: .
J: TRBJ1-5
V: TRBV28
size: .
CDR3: CATKVGPDQPQHF
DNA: TGTGCCACTAAGGTAGGGCCAGATCAGCCCCAGCATTTT

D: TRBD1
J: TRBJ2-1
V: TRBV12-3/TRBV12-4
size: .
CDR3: CASSLGQEQFF
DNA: TGTGCCAGCAGTCTCGGACAGGAACAGTTCTTC

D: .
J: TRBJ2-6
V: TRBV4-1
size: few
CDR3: CASSQGYSGANVLTF
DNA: TGCGCCAGCAGCCAAGGCTATTCTGGGGCCAACGTCCTGACTTTC

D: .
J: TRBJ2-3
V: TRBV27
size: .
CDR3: CASSSNRGGSTDTQYF
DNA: TGTGCCAGCAGTTCCAACAGGGGGGGAAGCACAGATACGCAGTATTTT

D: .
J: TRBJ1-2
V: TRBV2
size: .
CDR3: CASSEGNSLYGYTF
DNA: TGTGCCAGCAGTGAGGGGAACAGTCTCTATGGCTACACCTTC

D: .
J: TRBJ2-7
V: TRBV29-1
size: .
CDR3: CSVGSGSYEQYF
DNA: TGCAGCGTTGGGTCCGGCAGCTACGAGCAGTACTTC

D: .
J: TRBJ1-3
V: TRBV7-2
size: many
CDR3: CASSLEGVGNTIYF
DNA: TGTGCCAGCAGCTTAGAAGGGGTTGGAAACACCATATATTTT

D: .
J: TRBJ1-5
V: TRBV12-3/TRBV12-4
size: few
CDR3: CASSRSRNQPQHF
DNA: TGTGCCAGCAGCCGGTCTAGAAATCAGCCCCAGCATTTT

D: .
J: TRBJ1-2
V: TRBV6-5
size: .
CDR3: CASSLTRDYGYTF
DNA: TGTGCCAGCAGTTTGACACGAGATTATGGCTACACCTTC

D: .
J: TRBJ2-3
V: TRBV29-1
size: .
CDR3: CSVAGGGYTDTQYF
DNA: TGCAGCGTTGCCGGGGGCGGCTACACAGATACGCAGTATTTT

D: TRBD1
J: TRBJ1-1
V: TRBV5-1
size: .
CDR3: CASSYDRGNTEAFF
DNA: TGCGCCAGCAGCTATGACAGGGGGAACACTGAAGCTTTCTTT

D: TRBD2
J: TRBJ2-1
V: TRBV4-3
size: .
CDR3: CASSRLLAGYNEQFF
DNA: TGCGCCAGCAGCCGACTACTAGCGGGCTACAATGAGCAGTTCTTC

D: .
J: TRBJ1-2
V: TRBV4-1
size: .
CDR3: CASSQQEGTLYGYTF
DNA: TGCGCCAGCAGCCAACAGGAGGGGACACTCTATGGCTACACCTTC

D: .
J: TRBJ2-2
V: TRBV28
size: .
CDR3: CASNWGGSNTGELFF
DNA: TGTGCCAGCAACTGGGGCGGGTCGAACACCGGGGAGCTGTTTTTT

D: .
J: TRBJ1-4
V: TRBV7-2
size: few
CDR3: CASSSDRRKLFF
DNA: TGTGCCAGCAGCTCTGACAGGCGAAAACTGTTTTTT

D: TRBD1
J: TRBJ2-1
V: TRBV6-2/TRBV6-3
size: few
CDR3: CASSFPWGQGAHNEQFF
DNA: TGTGCCAGCAGTTTCCCCTGGGGACAGGGGGCCCACAATGAGCAGTTCTTC